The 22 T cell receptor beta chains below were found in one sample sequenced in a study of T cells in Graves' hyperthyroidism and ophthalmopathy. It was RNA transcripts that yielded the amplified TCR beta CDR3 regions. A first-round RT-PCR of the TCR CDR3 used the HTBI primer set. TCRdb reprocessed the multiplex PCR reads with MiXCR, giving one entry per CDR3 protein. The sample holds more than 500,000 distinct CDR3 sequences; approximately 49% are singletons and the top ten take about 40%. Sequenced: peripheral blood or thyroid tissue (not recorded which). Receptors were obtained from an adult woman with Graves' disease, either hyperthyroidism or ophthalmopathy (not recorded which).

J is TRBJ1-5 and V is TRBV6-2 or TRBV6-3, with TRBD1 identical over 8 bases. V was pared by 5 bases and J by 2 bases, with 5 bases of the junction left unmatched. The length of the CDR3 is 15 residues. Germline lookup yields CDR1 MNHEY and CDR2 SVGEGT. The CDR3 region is CASSQSTGGNQPQHF. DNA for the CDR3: TGTGCCAGCAGTCAATCGACAGGGGGCAATCAGCCCCAGCATTTT.

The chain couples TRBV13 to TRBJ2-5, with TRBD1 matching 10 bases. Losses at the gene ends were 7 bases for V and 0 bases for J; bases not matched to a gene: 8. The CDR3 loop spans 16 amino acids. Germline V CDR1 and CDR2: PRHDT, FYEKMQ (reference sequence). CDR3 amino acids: CASKDRTGGYQETQYF. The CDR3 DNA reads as TGTGCCAGCAAAGACCGGACAGGGGGATACCAAGAGACCCAGTACTTC.

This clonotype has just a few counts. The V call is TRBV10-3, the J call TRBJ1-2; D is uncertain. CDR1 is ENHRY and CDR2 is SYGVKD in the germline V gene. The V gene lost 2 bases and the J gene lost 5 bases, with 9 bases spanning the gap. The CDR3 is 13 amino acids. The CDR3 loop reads CAISENGGYGYTF. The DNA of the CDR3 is TGTGCCATCAGTGAGAACGGAGGATATGGCTACACCTTC.

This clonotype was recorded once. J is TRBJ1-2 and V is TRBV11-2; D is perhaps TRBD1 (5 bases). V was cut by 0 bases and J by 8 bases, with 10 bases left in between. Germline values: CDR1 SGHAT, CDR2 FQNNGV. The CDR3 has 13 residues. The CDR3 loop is CASSLEQAEGYTF. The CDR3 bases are TGTGCCAGCAGCTTAGAACAGGCTGAGGGCTACACCTTC. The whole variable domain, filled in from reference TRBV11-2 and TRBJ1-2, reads EAGVAQSPRYKIIEKRQSVAFWCNPISGHATLYWYQQILGQGPKLLIQFQNNGVVDDSQLPKDRFSAERLKGVDSTLKIQPAKLEDSAVYLCASSLEQAEGYTFGSGTRLTVV.

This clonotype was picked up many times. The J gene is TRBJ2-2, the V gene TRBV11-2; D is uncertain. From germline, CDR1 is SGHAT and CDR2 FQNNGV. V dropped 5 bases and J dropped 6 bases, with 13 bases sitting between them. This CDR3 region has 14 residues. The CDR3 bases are TGTGCCAGCAGCAGGCAGCATGACGCCGGGGAGCTGTTTTTT. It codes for CASSRQHDAGELFF. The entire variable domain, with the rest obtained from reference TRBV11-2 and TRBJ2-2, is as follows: EAGVAQSPRYKIIEKRQSVAFWCNPISGHATLYWYQQILGQGPKLLIQFQNNGVVDDSQLPKDRFSAERLKGVDSTLKIQPAKLEDSAVYLCASSRQHDAGELFFGEGSRLTVL.

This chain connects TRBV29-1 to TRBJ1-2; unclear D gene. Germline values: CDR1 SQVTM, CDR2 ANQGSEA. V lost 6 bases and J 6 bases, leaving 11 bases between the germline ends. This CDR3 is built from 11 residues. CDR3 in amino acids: CSVSGPNGYTF. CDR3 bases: TGCAGCGTCTCAGGTCCAAATGGCTACACCTTC.

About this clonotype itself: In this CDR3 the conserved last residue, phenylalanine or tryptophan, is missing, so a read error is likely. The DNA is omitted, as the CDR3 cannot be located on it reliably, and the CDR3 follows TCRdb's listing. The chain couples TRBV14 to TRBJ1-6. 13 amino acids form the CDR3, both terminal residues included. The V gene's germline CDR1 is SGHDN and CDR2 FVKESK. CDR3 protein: CASSGLAGITLRL.

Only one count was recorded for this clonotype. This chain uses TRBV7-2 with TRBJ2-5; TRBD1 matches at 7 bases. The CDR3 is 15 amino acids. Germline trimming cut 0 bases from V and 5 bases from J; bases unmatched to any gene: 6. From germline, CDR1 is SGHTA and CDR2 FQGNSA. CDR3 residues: CASSLATGSRETQYF. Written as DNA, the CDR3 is TGTGCCAGCAGCTTAGCGACAGGGAGTAGGGAGACCCAGTACTTC. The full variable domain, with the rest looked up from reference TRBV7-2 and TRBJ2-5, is GAGVSQSPSNKVTEKGKDVELRCDPISGHTALYWYRQSLGQGLEFLIYFQGNSAPDKSGLPSDRFSAERTGGSVSTLTIQRTQQEDSAVYLCASSLATGSRETQYFGPGTRLLVL.

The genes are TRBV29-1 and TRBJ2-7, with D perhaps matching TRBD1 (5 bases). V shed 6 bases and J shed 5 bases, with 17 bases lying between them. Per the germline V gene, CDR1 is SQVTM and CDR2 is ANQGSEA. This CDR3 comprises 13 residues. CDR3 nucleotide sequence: TGCAGCGTCGCACCGACAGTTCGGGACGAGCAGTACTTC. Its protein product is CSVAPTVRDEQYF.

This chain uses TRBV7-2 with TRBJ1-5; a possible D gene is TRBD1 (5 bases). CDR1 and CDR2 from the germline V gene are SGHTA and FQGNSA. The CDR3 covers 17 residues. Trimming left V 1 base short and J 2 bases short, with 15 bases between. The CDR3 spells CASSLVGAYPGNQPQHF. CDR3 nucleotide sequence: TGTGCCAGCAGCTTAGTAGGGGCCTATCCGGGCAATCAGCCCCAGCATTTT.

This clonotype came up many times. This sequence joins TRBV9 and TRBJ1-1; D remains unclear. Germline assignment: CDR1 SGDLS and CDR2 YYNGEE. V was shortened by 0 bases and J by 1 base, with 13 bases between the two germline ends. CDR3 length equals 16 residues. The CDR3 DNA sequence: TGTGCCAGCAGCGTAGGCGAGCCAATGGAGAACACTGAAGCTTTCTTT. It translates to CASSVGEPMENTEAFF.

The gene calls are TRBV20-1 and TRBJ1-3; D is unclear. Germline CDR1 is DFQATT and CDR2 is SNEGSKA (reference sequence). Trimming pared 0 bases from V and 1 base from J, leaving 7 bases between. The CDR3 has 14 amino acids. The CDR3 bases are TGCAGTGCTAGAGATCTTGAATCTGGAAACACCATATATTTT. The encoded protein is CSARDLESGNTIYF.

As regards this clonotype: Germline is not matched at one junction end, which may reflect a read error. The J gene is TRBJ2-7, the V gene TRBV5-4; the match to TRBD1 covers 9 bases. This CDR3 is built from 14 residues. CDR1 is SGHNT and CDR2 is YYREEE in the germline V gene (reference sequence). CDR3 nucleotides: TGCGCCAGCAGCTCGGGACAGGGATTTGGGGAGCAGTACTTC. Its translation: CASSSGQGFGEQYF. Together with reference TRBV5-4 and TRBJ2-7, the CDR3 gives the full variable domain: ETGVTQSPTHLIKTRGQQVTLRCSSQSGHNTVSWYQQALGQGPQFIFQYYREEENGRGNFPPRFSGLQFPNYSSELNVNALELDDSALYLCASSSGQGFGEQYFGPGTRLTVT.

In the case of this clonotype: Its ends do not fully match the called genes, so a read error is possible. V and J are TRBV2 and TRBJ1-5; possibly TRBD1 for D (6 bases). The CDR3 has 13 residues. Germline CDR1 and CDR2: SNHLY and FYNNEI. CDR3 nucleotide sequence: TGTGCCAGCAGGGAACAGGGCCAGCAGCCCCAGCACTTT. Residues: CASREQGQQPQHF.

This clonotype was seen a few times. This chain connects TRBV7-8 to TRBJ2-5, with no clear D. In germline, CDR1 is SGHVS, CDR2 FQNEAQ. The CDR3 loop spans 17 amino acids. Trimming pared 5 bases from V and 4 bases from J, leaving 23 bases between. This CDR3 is CASSQDWVVGLGETQYF. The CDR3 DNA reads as TGTGCCAGCAGCCAAGATTGGGTGGTGGGTCTAGGAGAGACCCAGTACTTC.

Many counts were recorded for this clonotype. CDR3 residues: CASSWGQGARETQYF. CDR3 nucleotide sequence: TGTGCCAGCAGCTGGGGACAGGGGGCGAGGGAGACCCAGTACTTC. This chain uses TRBV5-5 with TRBJ2-5, with 12 positions matching TRBD1. This CDR3 region has 15 residues. Per germline, CDR1 SGHKS and CDR2 YYEKEE (reference sequence). Trimming at V came to 3 bases and at J to 5 bases, leaving 5 bases not matched to a gene.

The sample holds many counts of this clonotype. The CDR3 region has the DNA TGTGCCAGCAGTTACGATCCGGTGACCCAGTACTTC. This translates into CASSYDPVTQYF. The chain combines TRBV6-6 with TRBJ2-5; D is unclear. The V end lost 2 bases, the J end lost 7 bases, and 8 bases lay between the germline ends. This CDR3 is built from 12 residues. Germline V CDR1 and CDR2: MNHNY, SVGAGI (reference sequence).

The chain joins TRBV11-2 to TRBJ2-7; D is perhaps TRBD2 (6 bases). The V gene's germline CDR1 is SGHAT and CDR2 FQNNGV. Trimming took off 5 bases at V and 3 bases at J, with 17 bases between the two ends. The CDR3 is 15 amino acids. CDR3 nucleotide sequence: TGTGCCAGCAGCCAGGAGGGCCTAAGTTTCTACGAGCAGTACTTC. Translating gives CASSQEGLSFYEQYF.

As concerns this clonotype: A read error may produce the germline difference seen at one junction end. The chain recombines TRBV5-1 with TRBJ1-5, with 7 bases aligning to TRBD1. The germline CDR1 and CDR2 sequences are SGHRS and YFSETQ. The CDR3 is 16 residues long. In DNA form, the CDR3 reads TGTGCCAGCAGCAGAATAATAGACAGGGCCAGCCAGCCCCAGCATTTT. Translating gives CASSRIIDRASQPQHF.

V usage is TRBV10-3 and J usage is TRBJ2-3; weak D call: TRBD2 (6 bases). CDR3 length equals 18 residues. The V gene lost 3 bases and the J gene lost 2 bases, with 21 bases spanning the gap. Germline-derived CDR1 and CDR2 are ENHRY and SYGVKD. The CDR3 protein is CAISDSVPGGKNTDTQYF. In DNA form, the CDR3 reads TGTGCCATCAGTGATTCGGTGCCCGGCGGGAAAAACACAGATACGCAGTATTTT.

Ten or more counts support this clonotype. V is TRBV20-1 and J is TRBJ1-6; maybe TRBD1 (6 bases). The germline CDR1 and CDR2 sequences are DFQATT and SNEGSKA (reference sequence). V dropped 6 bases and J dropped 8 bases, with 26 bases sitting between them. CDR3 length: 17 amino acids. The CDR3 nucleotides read TGCAGTGCACGGCACCCATTGACGACAGGACGGCATTCACCCCTCCACTTT. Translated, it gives CSARHPLTTGRHSPLHF.

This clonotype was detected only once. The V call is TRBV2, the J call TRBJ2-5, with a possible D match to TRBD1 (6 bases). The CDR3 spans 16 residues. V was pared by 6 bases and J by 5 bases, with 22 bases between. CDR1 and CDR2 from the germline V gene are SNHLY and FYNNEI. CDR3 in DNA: TGTGCCAGCAGCGGACAAAGGGGGTTTGAATCGGAGACCCAGTACTTC. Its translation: CASSGQRGFESETQYF.